These T cell receptor beta chains were read from a single sample in a study of T-cell reconstitution after alpha-beta-depleted transplantation in children. One entry per CDR3 protein, called by TCRdb with MiXCR from the PCR reads. The sample has 200,000 to 300,000 distinct CDR3 sequences; around 12% are singletons. This specimen consisted of PBMCs from the stem cell graft donor, obtained from the stem cell graft. The receptor set was obtained from a human donor who donated a stem cell graft to a child with acute lymphoblastic leukemia. CDR3s include the opening cysteine and the closing phenylalanine or tryptophan. The D gene is left open where the match is weak. Rows may omit the clone size; those that give it use once, few, many or a size class.

d_call clone_size j_call v_call cdr3_nt cdr3_aa
. many TRBJ2-5 TRBV3-1 TGTGCCAGCAGCCAACTCCGCGGGAACGAGGAGACCCAGTACTTC CASSQLRGNEETQYF
TRBD1 . TRBJ2-5 TRBV20-1 TGCAGTGCTTCAGGGACAGGGGGAGAGACCCAGTACTTC CSASGTGGETQYF
. many TRBJ2-1 TRBV4-3 TGCGCCAGCAGCCAAGAGGAGGGGGACACCTACAATGAGCAGTTCTTC CASSQEEGDTYNEQFF
TRBD1 many TRBJ1-5 TRBV19 TGTGCCAGTAGTAGAAGGGGGCAATGGCAGCCCCAGCATTTT CASSRRGQWQPQHF
. many TRBJ2-3 TRBV5-6 TGTGCCAGCACCCTTGGGGGCAGGGGAGGAGATACGCAGTATTTT CASTLGGRGGDTQYF
TRBD2 many TRBJ2-5 TRBV27 TGTGCCAGCAGTTTGCCCGGGACTAAAGAGACCCAGTACTTC CASSLPGTKETQYF
. many TRBJ2-2 TRBV28 TGTGCCAGCTGCTTTAGTGGAGAGAACACCGGGGAGCTGTTTTTT CASCFSGENTGELFF
. . TRBJ2-7 TRBV7-9 TGTGCCAGCAGCTTCAGGGAACGGGACGAGCAGTACTTC CASSFRERDEQYF
. . TRBJ2-1 TRBV7-9 TGTGCCAGCAGCTTAGCGCAAAAAGAGCAGTTCTTC CASSLAQKEQFF
. many TRBJ2-2 TRBV6-5 TGTGCCAGCAGTCCCCCTGGGCGGACCGGGGAGCTGTTTTTT CASSPPGRTGELFF
. few TRBJ2-5 TRBV28 TGTGCCAGCAGTTTATCGGCCAGCGAGCAAGAGACCCAGTACTTC CASSLSASEQETQYF
. few TRBJ2-7 TRBV27 TGTGCCACACGGCGGGGTTCGGGTGACGAGCAGTACTTC CATRRGSGDEQYF
. many TRBJ2-4 TRBV29-1 TGCAGCGTTGAAGAGGGGAACATTCAGTACTTC CSVEEGNIQYF
. many TRBJ1-4 TRBV9 TGTGCCAGCAGCGTAGGTCCAGGGAGAGGTAATGAAAAACTGTTTTTT CASSVGPGRGNEKLFF
TRBD2 many TRBJ2-3 TRBV14 TGTGCCAGCAGCTTCGGGACTAGGAGGGCTACGCAGTATTTT CASSFGTRRATQYF
. few TRBJ1-2 TRBV20-1 TGCAGTGCTAGACTCGACTCCACTAACTATGGCTACACCTTC CSARLDSTNYGYTF
TRBD1 many TRBJ2-5 TRBV7-9 TGTGCCAGCAGCCCAGGGCCGAGACAGGGGTCGGAGACCCAGTACTTC CASSPGPRQGSETQYF
TRBD2 . TRBJ2-7 TRBV4-2 TGTGCCAGCAGCCCTGCGGCTAGCGGCCAATACGAGCAGTACTTC CASSPAASGQYEQYF
TRBD1 many TRBJ2-3 TRBV20-1 TGCAGTGCTGGGACAGGGGGAGCGGATACGCAGTATTTT CSAGTGGADTQYF
. few TRBJ2-2 TRBV29-1 TGCAGCGCGCTGGAAGCGGTGAACACCGGGGAGCTGTTTTTT CSALEAVNTGELFF
. many TRBJ2-3 TRBV10-3 TGTGCCATCACCGGGAAGTTGGGGGCAACAGATACGCAGTATTTT CAITGKLGATDTQYF
. . TRBJ1-2 TRBV25-1 TGTGCCAGCAGTGGGCAGGGTACCTCCTCCTATGGCTACACCTTC CASSGQGTSSYGYTF
. many TRBJ2-1 TRBV5-1 TGCGCCAGCAGCTGGGGGGAGAGCTCCTACAATGAGCAGTTCTTC CASSWGESSYNEQFF
. many TRBJ1-5 TRBV20-1 TGCAGTGCTAGAGAGGACAGTAGCAATCAGCCCCAGCATTTT CSAREDSSNQPQHF
. many TRBJ1-6 TRBV20-1 TGCAGTGCGAGTACGGACCCCAGTTCACCCCTCCACTTT CSASTDPSSPLHF
TRBD2 many TRBJ2-7 TRBV7-2 TGTGCCAGCAGCTTAGATAGCGGGGGGTACTACGAGCAGTACTTC CASSLDSGGYYEQYF
TRBD2 many TRBJ2-7 TRBV6-5 TGTGCCAGCAGACCCGGACTAGCGGGAACCTACGAGCAGTACTTC CASRPGLAGTYEQYF
. many TRBJ2-1 TRBV27 TGTGCCAGCAGTTTATCGCGGATCTACAATGAGCAGTTCTTC CASSLSRIYNEQFF
. many TRBJ2-1 TRBV20-1 TGCAGTGCTAGAGGCTTCAATGAGCAGTTCTTC CSARGFNEQFF
TRBD2 many TRBJ2-1 TRBV6-5 TGTGCCAGCAGTTACGCTAGCGGGACCTACAATGAGCAGTTCTTC CASSYASGTYNEQFF
. . TRBJ1-2 TRBV5-1 TGCGCCAGCAGCTTGACCGACTCGGTCTATGGCTACACCTTC CASSLTDSVYGYTF
. many TRBJ2-6 TRBV20-1 TGCAGTGCTAGAGAAGGAACTGGGGCCAACGTCCTGACTTTC CSAREGTGANVLTF